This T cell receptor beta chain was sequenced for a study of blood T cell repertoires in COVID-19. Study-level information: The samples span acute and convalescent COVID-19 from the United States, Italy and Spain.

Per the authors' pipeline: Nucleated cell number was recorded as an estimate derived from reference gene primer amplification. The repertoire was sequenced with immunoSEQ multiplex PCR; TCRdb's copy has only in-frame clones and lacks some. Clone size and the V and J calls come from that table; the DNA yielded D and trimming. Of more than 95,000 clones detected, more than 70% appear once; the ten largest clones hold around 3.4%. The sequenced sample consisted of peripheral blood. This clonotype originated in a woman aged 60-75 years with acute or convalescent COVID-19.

The CDR3 reads CASGTVSSYNEQFF. Written as DNA, the CDR3 is TGTGCCAGTGGGACTGTAAGCTCCTACAATGAGCAGTTCTTC. The chain recombines TRBV5-5 with TRBJ2-1, with D maybe TRBD2 (6 bases). The CDR3 has 14 residues. CDR1 and CDR2 from the germline V gene are SGHKS and YYEKEE (reference sequence). V was cut by 8 bases and J by 0 bases, with 12 bases left in between.